The source of this T cell receptor (beta chain) is a study of shared clonotypes between healthy human individuals (TCRdb year 2020). Describing the broader study: Two women and a few men aged 18 to 49 years were included in the cohort. Different laboratories and diverse techniques were used to prepare libraries and sequence TCR repertoires, to increase sequencing depth and limit assay-specific biases. For each donor, CD4 naive and CD4 memory were each given three plates, CD8 naive was given two plates, and CD8 memory was given one plate. Between about 0.85 and 10 billion PBMCs per donor were obtained by leukapheresis. Blood TCR repertoires of roughly five healthy adults were deeply sequenced to estimate repertoire size and the extent of clonotype sharing between individuals.

About this clone: The target of this receptor is not known. No quality values exist for individual bases; no much larger clone is one base distant.

TCR CDR3 regions were amplified from genomic DNA by multiplex PCR using the deep immunoSEQ assay. Extracted genomic DNA from each cell subset was spread evenly across all wells of several immunoSEQ 96-well plates, with each plate serving as a replicate. For sorted subsets, approximately 210 ng of genomic DNA, equivalent to tens of thousands of T cell genomes, went into each replicate PCR. Purified libraries were quantified with a Qubit 3.0 fluorometer, sized on a Bioanalyzer 2100, and re-quantified with the KAPA Library Quantification kit. A separate single-read 150-cycle Illumina NextSeq 550 flow cell was used to sequence each immunoSEQ 96-well plate. In the original analysis: Because the immunoSEQ output held only junctional sequences and lacked quality scores, the filtering could not match the filtering applied to full-length reads. To assign V/J genes and CDR3, sequences were annotated against IMGT germline references using PyIR, a Python wrapper for IgBLAST v1.9. Reads were filtered out if the reads had weak V/J assignments (E-value above 1e-6), no CDR3, stop codons, out-of-frame junctions, or ambiguous translated residues. A V3J clonotype was defined by an identical inferred V gene, J gene, and CDR3 amino acid sequence. Percentage overlap between repertoires was calculated by dividing the number of shared unique clonotypes by the size of the smaller repertoire. Repertoire richness was assessed with RTK rarefaction, the Chao1 estimator, and Recon v2.1 estimates of unobserved clonotypes. Generation probabilities for all TCRbeta clonotypes obtained by the gDNA method from a handful of donors were computed using OLGA. TCRdb took this table from immuneACCESS and kept in-frame rearrangements with V and J called. Such tables lack part of the clones; where checked against another copy, unresolved V genes explain under half of the gap, and the rest is unexplained. The V and J calls and the clone size are those of that table, but D and trimming were determined from the DNA. This sample lists about 380,000 clones; about 97% were detected once. The top ten clonotypes cover around 0.3% of the sample.

From cysteine to phenylalanine, the CDR3 is 13 amino acids long. Just the 39-base CDR3 DNA is kept, in frame starting at base 1. The junction shows trimming of 7 bases on V and 2 bases on J, and the gene matches do not reach 4 bases of it. The germline V gene encodes CDR1 MNHEY and CDR2 SVGAGI. Results the study describes overall, beyond this receptor: Across several donors, around 5% of naive CD4, approximately 4% of naive CD8, 2.3% of memory CD4, and 0.4% of memory CD8 clonotypes were shared. Rarefaction of sorted-subset datasets indicated incomplete sequencing despite the large sequencing depth. Because the study included a small number of donors, the genetic and exposure-history diversity represented was limited. Compared with non-shared clonotypes, the clonotypes found in all four sorted-subset donors had higher generation probabilities. Larger estimated clonotype richness was generally found for naive subsets than for memory subsets. Sampling was restricted to blood, and TCR repertoires in tissues likely differ from the TCR repertoires found in blood. Pairwise subsampling led to the expectation that sequencing depth would affect the degree of clonotype sharing among donors.

Healthy HIV-negative adults with no recently reported acute infections or vaccinations were included as donors. Only Caucasian adults living in Nashville, Tennessee, USA were represented among the donors. CD8 memory samples consisted of magnetically selected CD45RO+ cells combined with CCR7-negative CD45RA+ effector memory (TemRA) cells. Blood was obtained by leukapheresis, after which PBMCs were separated by Ficoll-Histopaque density gradient centrifugation and cryopreserved in liquid nitrogen vapor phase. Purity and quantity of every magnetically sorted T cell population were checked by analytical flow cytometry. Each sorted fraction had its genomic DNA isolated and then quantified by UV absorbance on a Nanodrop 2000c.

Sequencing input: memory CD8+ T cells sorted from blood. The cell subset or site label, as the study defines it: CD45RO+ cells pooled with CCR7-negative TemRA cells. The sequence was collected from a young man in good health. The rearrangement combines TRBV6-5 with TRBJ2-5, and 7 bases in between align with TRBD1. The DNA sequence follows: TGTGCCAGCAAGGGCAGGGGGCAAGAGACCCAGTACTTC. This encodes CASKGRGQETQYF.